Presented here are 10 T cell receptor beta chains from one specimen sequenced in a study of blood T cell repertoires in COVID-19. Measured with immunoSEQ multiplex PCR; TCRdb has only the in-frame clones, and not every one. The sample holds about 130,000 clones, more than 80% seen once. Sequenced material: peripheral blood. Receptors were obtained from a human donor in a cohort sampled during active COVID-19.

V is TRBV5-1 and J is TRBJ1-4; D is unresolved. The ends were cut back, 3 bases at V and 1 base at J, with 10 bases in the middle. In germline, CDR1 is SGHRS, CDR2 YFSETQ. The CDR3 runs to 15 residues. The CDR3, as DNA: TGCGCCAGCAGCTCTACCGGGGAAACTAATGAAAAACTGTTTTTT. Translating gives CASSSTGETNEKLFF.

The chain is built from TRBV27 and TRBJ2-3; the D is unclear. The germline V gene encodes CDR1 MNHEY and CDR2 SMNVEV (reference sequence). This CDR3 spans 15 amino acids. The V end lost 4 bases, the J end lost 8 bases, and 19 bases lay between the germline ends. The CDR3 loop reads CASSSGLTVLGTQYF. CDR3 coding DNA: TGTGCCAGCAGTTCTGGGCTAACCGTACTCGGTACGCAGTATTTT.

This clone came up once. V usage is TRBV28 and J usage is TRBJ2-1, with unresolved D. The V end was cut by 0 bases, the J end by 0 bases, with 9 bases between. From germline, CDR1 is MDHEN and CDR2 SYDVKM. This CDR3 contains 16 residues. CDR3 in amino acids: CASSLWLESSYNEQFF. DNA for the CDR3: TGTGCCAGCAGTTTATGGTTAGAGAGCTCCTACAATGAGCAGTTCTTC.

The chain recombines TRBV5-1 with TRBJ1-1; D is unresolved. The CDR3 runs 13 residues. The V end lost 0 bases, the J end lost 6 bases, and 9 bases lay between the germline ends. Germline loops: CDR1 SGHRS, CDR2 YFSETQ. The CDR3 is CASSLDLYAEAFF. DNA for the CDR3: TGCGCCAGCAGCTTGGATTTATATGCTGAAGCTTTCTTT. Combining the CDR3 with reference TRBV5-1 and TRBJ1-1 gives the whole variable domain KAGVTQTPRYLIKTRGQQVTLSCSPISGHRSVSWYQQTPGQGLQFLFEYFSETQRNKGNFPGRFSGRQFSNSRSEMNVSTLELGDSALYLCASSLDLYAEAFFGQGTRLTVV.

This clone was observed a few times. This chain uses TRBV2 with TRBJ2-3; 7 positions match TRBD1. Trimming at V came to 8 bases and at J to 0 bases, leaving 5 bases not matched to a gene. The CDR3 spans 14 residues. CDR1 and CDR2 from the germline V gene are SNHLY and FYNNEI. The CDR3 reads CASRAGGSTDTQYF. As DNA, the CDR3 is TGTGCCAGCCGAGCAGGGGGAAGCACAGATACGCAGTATTTT. Drawing the rest from reference TRBV2 and TRBJ2-3, the complete variable domain is EPEVTQTPSHQVTQMGQEVILRCVPISNHLYFYWYRQILGQKVEFLVSFYNNEISEKSEIFDDQFSVERPDGSNFTLKIRSTKLEDSAMYFCASRAGGSTDTQYFGPGTRLTVL.

This clone was picked up a small number of times. This chain connects TRBV27 to TRBJ1-1, with 9 bases that match TRBD1. V lost 4 bases to trimming and J lost 0 bases; unmatched junction nucleotides: 0. Germline V CDR1 and CDR2: MNHEY, SMNVEV (reference sequence). This CDR3 is built from 14 residues. The CDR3 DNA sequence: TGTGCCAGCAGTTACAGGGGGCTGAACACTGAAGCTTTCTTT. Translating gives CASSYRGLNTEAFF.

This clone was observed a handful of times. V is TRBV7-2 and J is TRBJ2-7, with 9 bases lining up with TRBD2. The CDR3 spans 16 residues. From germline, CDR1 is SGHTA and CDR2 FQGNSA. After removal of 3 bases from V and 4 bases from J, the junction contained 10 bases not matched to a gene. CDR3 sequence: CASSFGSGGRNYEQYF. CDR3 bases: TGTGCCAGCAGCTTCGGGAGCGGGGGGCGTAATTACGAGCAGTACTTC.

The CDR3 nucleotides read TGTGCCAGCAGCTTGAGGGAACTAGCGGGAGGTGGGTCAGATACGCAGTATTTT. Translation gives CASSLRELAGGGSDTQYF. This chain connects TRBV7-9 to TRBJ2-3, with TRBD2 matching over 12 bases. Germline trimming cut 3 bases from V and 4 bases from J; bases unmatched to any gene: 11. CDR1 is SEHNR and CDR2 is FQNEAQ in the germline V gene (reference sequence). The CDR3 consists of 18 residues.

J is TRBJ2-7 and V is TRBV11-2; TRBD2 might be the D (7 bases). V gave up 5 bases and J gave up 7 bases, with 21 bases separating them. Germline V lookup: CDR1 SGHAT, CDR2 FQNNGV. CDR3 length equals 15 residues. This CDR3 is CASSLYLGGAREQYV. CDR3 sequence (DNA): TGTGCCAGCAGCCTCTACCTAGGGGGGGCGCGGGAGCAGTACGTC.

The chain employs TRBV19 and TRBJ2-2; D is possibly TRBD2 (6 bases). Trimming pared 4 bases from V and 3 bases from J, leaving 12 bases between. The germline CDR1 and CDR2 sequences are LNHDA and SQIVND (reference sequence). The CDR3 loop spans 15 amino acids. The CDR3, as DNA: TGTGCCAGTAGTAGACGTGCTAGCGACACCGGGGAGCTGTTTTTT. Translation: CASSRRASDTGELFF.